The clone carrying this T cell receptor (beta chain) was counted at least ten times. Its antigen is not identified. The J segment lost 0 bases and the V segment lost 5 bases, leaving 1 base of the junction unmatched. Germline assignment: CDR1 SNHLY and CDR2 FYNNEI. CDR3 length: 14 residues. Every TCR cDNA molecule carried a tag that served as a unique molecular identifier. MiXCR, applied by TCRdb to the 5' RACE reads, yields one record per CDR3 protein. The sample has roughly 40,000 distinct CDR3 sequences; approximately 7% are singletons. Time point specified: sample taken at primary tumor resection. Unsorted whole RNA samples from tumor, nontumor lung or frozen PBMC were sequenced. Samples were donated by 72 untreated early-stage non-small cell lung cancer patients. These data are taken from a study of spatial heterogeneity in lung cancer. Study summary: More than nine raw reads, on average, carried each unique TCR and UMI combination.

The study's findings and limits: More often at tumor resection than at routine follow-up, ubiquitous expanded tumor TCRs were detected in the blood.

This chain links TRBV2 with TRBJ1-5; 7 bases are shared with TRBD1. The source was PBMCs, collected at surgery. The source is a female donor with early-stage non-small cell lung cancer. CDR3 protein: CASSRDSSNQPQHF. The CDR3 DNA follows: TGTGCCAGCAGTAGGGACAGTAGCAATCAGCCCCAGCATTTT. The full variable domain, completed using reference TRBV2 and TRBJ1-5, is EPEVTQTPSHQVTQMGQEVILRCVPISNHLYFYWYRQILGQKVEFLVSFYNNEISEKSEIFDDQFSVERPDGSNFTLKIRSTKLEDSAMYFCASSRDSSNQPQHFGDGTRLSIL.